Below, 21 T cell receptor beta chains from the same sample are listed, as sequenced in a study of T cells in Graves' hyperthyroidism and ophthalmopathy. TCR beta CDR3 sequences were amplified from RNA transcripts. The HTBI primer set drove a first-round RT-PCR of the TCR CDR3. In TCRdb, the multiplex PCR reads were re-called with MiXCR into one record per CDR3 protein. The sample has 200,000 to 250,000 distinct CDR3 sequences, 15% to 20% seen once. The sequenced sample was blood. The origin of the receptors is a woman aged 18-29 years with Graves' ophthalmopathy.

The table lists this clonotype with many counts. The chain recombines TRBV5-1 with TRBJ1-2; D perhaps matches TRBD1 (5 bases). The ends were cut back, 1 base at V and 5 bases at J, with 12 bases in the middle. The CDR3 has 14 amino acids. Germline loops: CDR1 SGHRS, CDR2 YFSETQ. The CDR3 sequence is CASSLFDSRYGYTF. The CDR3 DNA sequence: TGCGCCAGCAGCTTGTTTGACAGCCGATATGGCTACACCTTC.

In its sample, this clonotype was seen a few times. This sequence joins TRBV11-2 and TRBJ1-4; 7 nucleotides align to TRBD1. The CDR3 is 15 residues long. In germline, CDR1 is SGHAT, CDR2 FQNNGV. J was trimmed by 8 bases and V by 5 bases; bases with no gene match: 11. This CDR3 reads CASSPGQWLKEKLFF. As DNA, the CDR3 is TGTGCCAGCAGCCCGGGACAGTGGTTGAAGGAAAAACTGTTTTTT.

The V call is TRBV19, the J call TRBJ2-3; the match to TRBD2 covers 10 bases. Germline V CDR1 and CDR2: LNHDA, SQIVND (reference sequence). This CDR3 comprises 16 residues. With V trimmed by 4 bases and J by 2 bases, 6 bases remained unmatched. The CDR3: CASSNRLAGATDTQYF. The CDR3 nucleotides are TGTGCCAGTAGTAATCGACTAGCGGGCGCCACAGATACGCAGTATTTT.

This clonotype was recorded at least ten times. The gene calls are TRBV10-3 and TRBJ1-5; D not resolved. The CDR3 spans 14 residues. V was cut by 0 bases and J by 5 bases, with 8 bases left in between. Germline loops: CDR1 ENHRY, CDR2 SYGVKD. This chain's CDR3 is CAISESSPDQPQHF. CDR3 nucleotides: TGTGCCATCAGTGAGTCGTCGCCGGATCAGCCCCAGCATTTT.

This clonotype was counted at least ten times. V usage is TRBV20-1 and J usage is TRBJ2-6; no clear D. CDR1 is DFQATT, CDR2 SNEGSKA, per germline (reference sequence). The CDR3 spans 13 residues. V was cut by 3 bases and J by 3 bases, with 6 bases left in between. The CDR3 loop is CSASTDGANVLTF. DNA for the CDR3: TGCAGTGCTAGCACGGATGGGGCCAACGTCCTGACTTTC.

This clonotype was picked up many times. The genes are TRBV18 and TRBJ2-1, with 10 nucleotides matching TRBD1. With 4 bases clipped from V and 8 bases from J, the junction kept 5 bases outside the gene matches. The CDR3 contains 14 residues. Germline CDR1 reads KGHSH; CDR2 reads LQKENI. The CDR3: CASSRPGTGDEQFF. The CDR3 DNA reads as TGTGCCAGCTCACGTCCCGGGACAGGGGATGAGCAGTTCTTC.

The CDR3 sequence: CSARQDTEAFF. For the CDR3, the DNA is TGCAGTGCTAGGCAGGACACTGAAGCTTTCTTT. V is TRBV20-1 and J is TRBJ1-1; D is undetermined. This CDR3 region has 11 residues. The V gene's germline CDR1 is DFQATT and CDR2 SNEGSKA (reference sequence). The V end lost 3 bases, the J end lost 3 bases, and 5 bases lay between the germline ends.

This clonotype has a count of ten or more. V gene TRBV28 combines with J gene TRBJ2-1; D possibly uses TRBD1 or TRBD2 (5 bases each). Germline CDR1 reads MDHEN; CDR2 reads SYDVKM. V was clipped by 5 bases and J by 5 bases, with 16 bases between them. The CDR3 contains 15 residues. CDR3 sequence (DNA): TGTGCCAGCAGTCGCCCGGGGAAGGGGCACAATGAGCAGTTCTTC. Translating it yields CASSRPGKGHNEQFF. Full variable domain (missing parts from reference TRBV28 and TRBJ2-1): DVKVTQSSRYLVKRTGEKVFLECVQDMDHENMFWYRQDPGLGLRLIYFSYDVKMKEKGDIPEGYSVSREKKERFSLILESASTNQTSMYLCASSRPGKGHNEQFFGPGTRLTVL.

The chain uses TRBV27 and TRBJ1-1; D perhaps matches TRBD1 (6 bases). Germline loops: CDR1 MNHEY, CDR2 SMNVEV (reference sequence). V gave up 5 bases and J gave up 5 bases, with 12 bases separating them. There are 13 residues in the CDR3. CDR3 protein: CASSIGGRTEAFF. The CDR3 region has the DNA TGTGCCAGCAGTATAGGGGGGAGGACTGAAGCTTTCTTT.

This clonotype occurred a few times. The chain joins TRBV28 to TRBJ1-5; D not resolved. Germline lookup yields CDR1 MDHEN and CDR2 SYDVKM. The CDR3 length is 14 residues. The V end lost 6 bases, the J end lost 7 bases, and 16 bases lay between the germline ends. The CDR3 DNA reads TGTGCCAGCAGCAATCAGTTAGCTGGGCAGCCCCAGCATTTT. It codes for CASSNQLAGQPQHF.

This clonotype occurred many times. This sequence joins TRBV15 and TRBJ1-1; 7 bases are shared with TRBD1. CDR1 and CDR2 from the germline V gene are LNHNV and YYDKDF (reference sequence). The trim removed 5 bases at V and 4 bases at J, leaving 7 bases unmatched. The CDR3 is made up of 14 amino acids. Written as DNA, the CDR3 is TGTGCCACCAGCGGCCGACAGGGATCCACTGAAGCTTTCTTT. Translated, it gives CATSGRQGSTEAFF. Variable domain in full (rest from reference TRBV15 and TRBJ1-1): DAMVIQNPRYQVTQFGKPVTLSCSQTLNHNVMYWYQQKSSQAPKLLFHYYDKDFNNEADTPDNFQSRRPNTSFCFLDIRSPGLGDTAMYLCATSGRQGSTEAFFGQGTRLTVV.

The chain combines TRBV11-2 with TRBJ2-2; 11 bases line up with TRBD2. CDR3 size: 16 residues. Germline V gives CDR1 SGHAT, CDR2 FQNNGV. J gave up 7 bases and V 4 bases, and 8 bases lay outside the gene matches. The CDR3, as DNA: TGTGCCAGCAGCTCTCGACTAGCGGGGAGGGGCGGGGAGCTGTTTTTT. It codes for CASSSRLAGRGGELFF.

The chain is built from TRBV27 and TRBJ2-7; 9 bases are a match to TRBD1. J gave up 6 bases and V 6 bases, and 15 bases lay outside the gene matches. The CDR3 totals 16 residues. In germline, CDR1 is MNHEY, CDR2 SMNVEV (reference sequence). The CDR3 coding sequence is TGTGCCAGCAGCTCCGTAACCGGGACAGGGAGGTGCGAGCAGTACTTC. It translates to CASSSVTGTGRCEQYF.

This chain links TRBV20-1 with TRBJ2-3; the match to TRBD1 covers 11 bases. CDR1 is DFQATT and CDR2 is SNEGSKA in the germline V gene (reference sequence). Losses at the gene ends were 6 bases for V and 2 bases for J; bases not matched to a gene: 7. The CDR3 totals 15 residues. The CDR3 sequence is CSAEGQGVPTDTQYF. DNA for the CDR3: TGCAGTGCGGAGGGACAGGGGGTCCCCACAGATACGCAGTATTTT.

The table lists this clonotype with many counts. The genes are TRBV2 and TRBJ2-3, with a possible D match to TRBD2 (6 bases). CDR1 SNHLY and CDR2 FYNNEI come from the germline V gene. The V and J ends lost 8 bases and 3 bases respectively, with 15 bases between them. This CDR3 comprises 14 residues. CDR3 loop: CASSTGAATDTQYF. The CDR3 DNA reads TGTGCCAGCTCCACGGGAGCTGCAACAGATACGCAGTATTTT.

J is TRBJ2-7 and V is TRBV30; maybe TRBD2 (6 bases). CDR1 GTSNPN and CDR2 SVGIG come from the germline V gene (reference sequence). The CDR3 has 12 residues. V gave up 0 bases and J gave up 8 bases, with 11 bases separating them. The CDR3 nucleotides are TGTGCCTGGAGTGTACTGGGGGGAAAGCAGTACTTC. Translating gives CAWSVLGGKQYF.

This clonotype was recorded many times. The CDR3 DNA sequence: TGTGCCAGCAGCTTAGTCCAGGCGACCTACGAGCAGTACTTC. Translated, it gives CASSLVQATYEQYF. V is TRBV7-2 and J is TRBJ2-7; D remains ambiguous. The CDR3 runs 14 residues. The germline CDR1 and CDR2 sequences are SGHTA and FQGNSA. V gave up 1 base and J gave up 2 bases, with 9 bases separating them.

In its sample, this clonotype was seen many times. The chain combines TRBV28 with TRBJ1-2, with TRBD1 matching 7 bases. Trimming cost V 7 bases and J 2 bases; bases outside gene matches: 4. The CDR3 runs 13 residues. In germline, CDR1 is MDHEN, CDR2 SYDVKM. Here the CDR3 reads CASTDRLNYGYTF. Here the CDR3 DNA reads TGTGCCAGCACGGACAGGCTCAACTATGGCTACACCTTC.

This clonotype was counted many times. The chain recombines TRBV2 with TRBJ1-1; maybe TRBD1 (5 bases). Germline CDR1 SNHLY, CDR2 FYNNEI. V lost 7 bases and J 5 bases, leaving 17 bases between the germline ends. This CDR3 has 14 residues. CDR3 DNA sequence: TGTGCCAGCATCCTAATAAAGGGGAGGACTGAAGCTTTCTTT. Translation: CASILIKGRTEAFF.

This clonotype occurred many times. The genes are TRBV9 and TRBJ2-5, with 12 bases lining up with TRBD2. Trimming took 4 bases from V and 5 from J; bases not matched to a gene: 6. The CDR3 runs 15 residues. Germline-derived CDR1 and CDR2 are SGDLS and YYNGEE. Here the CDR3 reads CASSSRLAGEETQYF. The CDR3 DNA follows: TGTGCCAGCAGCTCACGACTAGCGGGGGAGGAGACCCAGTACTTC.

At least ten counts were recorded for this clonotype. The V gene is TRBV5-1, the J gene TRBJ1-1; no firm D call. CDR3 length: 14 residues. Germline V gives CDR1 SGHRS, CDR2 YFSETQ. Trimming left V 4 bases short and J 4 bases short, with 14 bases between. The CDR3 here is CASSPELGVTEAFF. In DNA, the CDR3 is TGCGCCAGCAGCCCAGAGCTGGGAGTCACTGAAGCTTTCTTT.